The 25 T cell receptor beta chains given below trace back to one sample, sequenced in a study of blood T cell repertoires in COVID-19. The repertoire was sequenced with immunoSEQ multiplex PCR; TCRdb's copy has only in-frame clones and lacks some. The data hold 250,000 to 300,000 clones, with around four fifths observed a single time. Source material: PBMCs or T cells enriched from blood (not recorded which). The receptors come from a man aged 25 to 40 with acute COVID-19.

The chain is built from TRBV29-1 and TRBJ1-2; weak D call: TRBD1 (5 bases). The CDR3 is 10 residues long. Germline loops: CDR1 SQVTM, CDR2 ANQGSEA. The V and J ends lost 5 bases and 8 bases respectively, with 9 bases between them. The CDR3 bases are TGCAGCGTTCAGGGTGACGGCTACACCTTC. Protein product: CSVQGDGYTF.

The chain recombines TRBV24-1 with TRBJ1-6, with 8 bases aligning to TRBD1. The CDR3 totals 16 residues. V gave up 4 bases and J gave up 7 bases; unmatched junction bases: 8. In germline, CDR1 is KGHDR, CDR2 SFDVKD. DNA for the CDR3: TGTGCCACCAGTGACCCTGGACAGGGAATAAATTCACCCCTCCACTTT. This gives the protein CATSDPGQGINSPLHF.

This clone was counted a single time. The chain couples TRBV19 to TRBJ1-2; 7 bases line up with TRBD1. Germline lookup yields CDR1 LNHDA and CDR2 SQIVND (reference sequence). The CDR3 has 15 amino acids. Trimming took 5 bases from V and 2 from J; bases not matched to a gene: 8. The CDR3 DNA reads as TGTGCCAGTAGTTCAAACCGGGACAGCAACTATGGCTACACCTTC. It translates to CASSSNRDSNYGYTF.

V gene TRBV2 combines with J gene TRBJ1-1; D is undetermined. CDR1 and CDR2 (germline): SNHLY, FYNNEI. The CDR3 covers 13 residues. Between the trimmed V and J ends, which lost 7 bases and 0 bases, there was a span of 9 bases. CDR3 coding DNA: TGTGCCAGCAAACAAGAGGTGAACACTGAAGCTTTCTTT. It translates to CASKQEVNTEAFF.

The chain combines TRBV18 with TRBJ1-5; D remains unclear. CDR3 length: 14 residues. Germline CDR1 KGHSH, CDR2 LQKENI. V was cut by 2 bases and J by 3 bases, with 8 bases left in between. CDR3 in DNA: TGTGCCAGCTCACCAAAAAATAACAATCAGCCCCAGCATTTT. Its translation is CASSPKNNNQPQHF.

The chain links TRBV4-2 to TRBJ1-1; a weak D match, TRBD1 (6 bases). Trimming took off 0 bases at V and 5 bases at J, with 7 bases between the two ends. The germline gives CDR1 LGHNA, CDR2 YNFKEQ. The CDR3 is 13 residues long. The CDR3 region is CASSQDRGTEAFF. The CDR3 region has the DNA TGTGCCAGCAGCCAAGATAGGGGGACTGAAGCTTTCTTT.

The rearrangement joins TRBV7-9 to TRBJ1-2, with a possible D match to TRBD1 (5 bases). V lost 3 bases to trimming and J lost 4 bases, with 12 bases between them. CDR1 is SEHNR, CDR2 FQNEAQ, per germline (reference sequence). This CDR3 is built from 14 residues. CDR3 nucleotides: TGTGCCAGCAGCTTCCAGGGTCCGGTCTATGGCTACACCTTC. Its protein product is CASSFQGPVYGYTF.

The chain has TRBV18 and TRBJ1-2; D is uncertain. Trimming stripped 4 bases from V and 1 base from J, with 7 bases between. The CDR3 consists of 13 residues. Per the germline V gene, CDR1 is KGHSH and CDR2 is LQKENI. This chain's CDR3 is CASSQDINYGYTF. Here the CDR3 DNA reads TGTGCCAGCTCACAAGACATTAACTATGGCTACACCTTC.

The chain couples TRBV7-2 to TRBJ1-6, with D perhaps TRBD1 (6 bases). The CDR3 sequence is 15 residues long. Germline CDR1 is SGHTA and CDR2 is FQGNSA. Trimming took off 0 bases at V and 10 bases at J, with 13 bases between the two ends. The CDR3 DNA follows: TGTGCCAGCAGCTTAGCTAGGGGGTTGGGGTCACCCCTCCACTTT. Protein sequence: CASSLARGLGSPLHF.

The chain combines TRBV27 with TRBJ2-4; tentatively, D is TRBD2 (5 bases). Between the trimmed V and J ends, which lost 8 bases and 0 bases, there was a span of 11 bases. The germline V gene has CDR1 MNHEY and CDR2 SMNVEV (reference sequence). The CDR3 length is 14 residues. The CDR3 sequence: CASSPGSAKNIQYF. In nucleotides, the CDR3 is TGTGCCAGCTCCCCGGGATCAGCCAAAAACATTCAGTACTTC.

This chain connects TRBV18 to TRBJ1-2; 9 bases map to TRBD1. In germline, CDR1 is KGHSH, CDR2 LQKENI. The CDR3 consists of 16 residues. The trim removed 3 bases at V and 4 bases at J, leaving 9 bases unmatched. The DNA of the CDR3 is TGTGCCAGCTCACCGGGGGGACAGGGAAGTCTCTATGGCTACACCTTC. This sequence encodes CASSPGGQGSLYGYTF.

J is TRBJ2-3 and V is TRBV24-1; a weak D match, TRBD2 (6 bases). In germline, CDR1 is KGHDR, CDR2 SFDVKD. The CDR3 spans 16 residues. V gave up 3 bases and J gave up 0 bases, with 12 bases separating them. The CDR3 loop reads CATSDGVGLSTDTQYF. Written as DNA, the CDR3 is TGTGCCACCAGTGATGGAGTCGGACTAAGCACAGATACGCAGTATTTT.

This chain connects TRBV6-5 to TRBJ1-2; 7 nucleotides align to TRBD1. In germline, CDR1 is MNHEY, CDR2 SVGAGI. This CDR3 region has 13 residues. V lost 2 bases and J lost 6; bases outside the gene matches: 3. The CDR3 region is CASSYEGANGYTF. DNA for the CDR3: TGTGCCAGCAGTTACGAGGGGGCAAATGGCTACACCTTC.

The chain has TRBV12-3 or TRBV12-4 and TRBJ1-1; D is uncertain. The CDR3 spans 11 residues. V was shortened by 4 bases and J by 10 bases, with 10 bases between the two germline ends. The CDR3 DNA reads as TGTGCCAGCAGTTCGACTGCCAGAGCTTTCTTT. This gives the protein CASSSTARAFF.

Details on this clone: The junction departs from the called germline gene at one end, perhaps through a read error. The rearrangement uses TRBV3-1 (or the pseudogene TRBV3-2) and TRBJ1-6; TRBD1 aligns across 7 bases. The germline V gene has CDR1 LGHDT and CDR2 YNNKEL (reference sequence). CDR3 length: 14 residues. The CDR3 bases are TGTGCCACCAGCCGGGACAGCTACAGTTCACCCCTCCACTTT. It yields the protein CATSRDSYSSPLHF.

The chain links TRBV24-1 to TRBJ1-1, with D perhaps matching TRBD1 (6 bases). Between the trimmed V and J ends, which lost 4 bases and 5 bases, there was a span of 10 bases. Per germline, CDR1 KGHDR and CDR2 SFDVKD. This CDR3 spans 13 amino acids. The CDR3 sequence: CATSDTGLTEAFF. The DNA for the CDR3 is TGTGCCACCAGTGACACAGGGCTGACTGAAGCTTTCTTT.

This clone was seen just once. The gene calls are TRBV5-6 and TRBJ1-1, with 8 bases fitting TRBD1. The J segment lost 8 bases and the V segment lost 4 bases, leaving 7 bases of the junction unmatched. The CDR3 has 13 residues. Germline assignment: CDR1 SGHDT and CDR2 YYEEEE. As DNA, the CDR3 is TGTGCCAGCAGCCCCATTCGGACAGGGGAAGCTTTCTTT. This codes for CASSPIRTGEAFF.

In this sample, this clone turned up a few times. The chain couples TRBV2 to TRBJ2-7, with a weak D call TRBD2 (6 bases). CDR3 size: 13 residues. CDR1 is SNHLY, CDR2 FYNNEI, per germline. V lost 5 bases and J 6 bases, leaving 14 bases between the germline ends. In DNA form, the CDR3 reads TGTGCCAGCAGTCTGGGACTTGAAGTCGAGCAGTACGTC. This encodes CASSLGLEVEQYV.

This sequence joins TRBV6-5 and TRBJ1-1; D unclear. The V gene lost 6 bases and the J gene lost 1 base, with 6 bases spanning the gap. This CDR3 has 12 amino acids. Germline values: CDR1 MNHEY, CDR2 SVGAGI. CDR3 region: CASRNRNTEAFF. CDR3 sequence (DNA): TGTGCCAGCAGAAACAGGAACACTGAAGCTTTCTTT.

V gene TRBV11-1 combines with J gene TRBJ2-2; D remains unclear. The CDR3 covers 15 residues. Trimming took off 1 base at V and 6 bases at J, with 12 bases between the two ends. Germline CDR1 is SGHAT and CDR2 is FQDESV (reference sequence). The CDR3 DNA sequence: TGTGCCAGCAGCTTAGGTGGTTCGGTTTCCGGGGAGCTGTTTTTT. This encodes CASSLGGSVSGELFF.

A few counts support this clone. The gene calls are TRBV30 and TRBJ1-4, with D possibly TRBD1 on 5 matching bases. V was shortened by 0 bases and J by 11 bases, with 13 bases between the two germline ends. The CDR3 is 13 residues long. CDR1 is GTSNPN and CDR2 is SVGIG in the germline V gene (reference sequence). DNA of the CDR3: TGTGCCTGGAGTGTTAGGGGAACCTGGAAACTGTTTTTT. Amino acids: CAWSVRGTWKLFF.

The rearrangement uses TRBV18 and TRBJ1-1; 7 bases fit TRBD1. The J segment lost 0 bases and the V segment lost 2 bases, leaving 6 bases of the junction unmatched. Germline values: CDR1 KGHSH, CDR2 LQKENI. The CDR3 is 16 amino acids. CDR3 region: CASSPFPDRMNTEAFF. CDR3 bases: TGTGCCAGCTCACCATTTCCGGACAGGATGAACACTGAAGCTTTCTTT.

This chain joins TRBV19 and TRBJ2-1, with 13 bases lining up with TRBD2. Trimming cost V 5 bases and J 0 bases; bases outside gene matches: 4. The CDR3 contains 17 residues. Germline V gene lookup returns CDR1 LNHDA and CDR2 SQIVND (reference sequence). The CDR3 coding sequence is TGTGCCAGTAGTGCTGGACTAGCGGGAGTCTCCTACAATGAGCAGTTCTTC. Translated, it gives CASSAGLAGVSYNEQFF. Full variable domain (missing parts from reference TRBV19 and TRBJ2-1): DGGITQSPKYLFRKEGQNVTLSCEQNLNHDAMYWYRQDPGQGLRLIYYSQIVNDFQKGDIAEGYSVSREKKESFPLTVTSAQKNPTAFYLCASSAGLAGVSYNEQFFGPGTRLTVL.

The CDR3: CASNTLETGNTIYF. CDR3 bases: TGTGCCAGTAATACTCTTGAGACTGGAAACACCATATATTTT. The genes are TRBV19 and TRBJ1-3; no clear D. The CDR3 extends over 14 amino acids. The V end was cut by 7 bases, the J end by 2 bases, with 12 bases between. In germline, CDR1 is LNHDA, CDR2 SQIVND (reference sequence).

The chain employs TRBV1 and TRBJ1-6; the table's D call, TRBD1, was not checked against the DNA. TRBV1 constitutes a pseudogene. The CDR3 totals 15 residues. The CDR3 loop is CTSSQGDRNNSPLHF. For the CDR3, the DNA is TGCACCAGCAGCCAAGGGGACAGGAATAATTCACCCCTCCACTTT.